This TCR beta chain came from a study of T cells after yellow fever vaccination. Germline assignment: CDR1 MNHEY and CDR2 SVGAGI. The CDR3 has 15 residues. J was trimmed by 2 bases and V by 4 bases; bases with no gene match: 3. Many counts were recorded for this clonotype. TCRdb fed the 5' RACE reads into MiXCR, producing one record per CDR3 protein. The sample has tens of thousands of distinct CDR3 sequences, roughly 6% seen once. Study-wide results and caveats: Although the secondary response was weaker, it peaked faster, at day 5 versus 15. Detected again after the booster were most primary-vaccination clones, at approximately 96% CD4 and nearly 90% CD8. Nearly all vaccine-responding clonotypes were undetectable in sorted memory subsets on day 0.

The specimen was PBMCs, either bulk or a sorted T-cell subset (CD4+, CD8+, memory, or dextramer-sorted; not recorded which), collected on the day of the yellow fever booster vaccination. The chain joins TRBV6-5 to TRBJ2-1; 9 positions agree with TRBD2. The sequence was collected from a man aged 25-40 years who received the YFV17D yellow fever vaccine. CDR3 DNA: TGTGCCAGCAGTTGGGGCGGGAGGGCCTACAATGAGCAGTTCTTC. Amino acid sequence: CASSWGGRAYNEQFF.